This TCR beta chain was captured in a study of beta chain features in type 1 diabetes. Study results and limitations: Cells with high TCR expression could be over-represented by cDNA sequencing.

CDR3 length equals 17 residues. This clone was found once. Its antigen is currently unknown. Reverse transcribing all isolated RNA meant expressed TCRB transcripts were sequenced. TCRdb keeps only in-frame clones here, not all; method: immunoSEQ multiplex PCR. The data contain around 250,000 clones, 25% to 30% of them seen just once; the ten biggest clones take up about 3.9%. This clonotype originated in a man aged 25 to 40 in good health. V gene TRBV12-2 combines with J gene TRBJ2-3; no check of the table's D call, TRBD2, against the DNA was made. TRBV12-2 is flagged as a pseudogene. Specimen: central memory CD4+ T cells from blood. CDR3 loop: CASRCGGGPASKDTQYF. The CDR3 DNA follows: TGTGCAAGTCGCTGCGGGGGGGGACCCGCCTCCAAGGATACGCAGTATTTT.